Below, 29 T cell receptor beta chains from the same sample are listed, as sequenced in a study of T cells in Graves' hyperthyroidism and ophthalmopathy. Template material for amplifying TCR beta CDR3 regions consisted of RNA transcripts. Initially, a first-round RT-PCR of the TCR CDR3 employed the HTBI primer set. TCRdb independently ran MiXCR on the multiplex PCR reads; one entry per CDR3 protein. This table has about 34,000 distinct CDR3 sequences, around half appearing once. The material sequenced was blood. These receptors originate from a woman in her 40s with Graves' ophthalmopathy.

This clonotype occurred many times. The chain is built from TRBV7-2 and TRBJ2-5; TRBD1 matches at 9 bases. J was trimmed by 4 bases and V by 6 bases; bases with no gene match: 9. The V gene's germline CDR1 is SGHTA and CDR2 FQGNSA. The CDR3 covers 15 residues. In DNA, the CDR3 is TGTGCCAGCAGTCCACTGGGACAGGGAACAGAGACCCAGTACTTC. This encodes CASSPLGQGTETQYF.

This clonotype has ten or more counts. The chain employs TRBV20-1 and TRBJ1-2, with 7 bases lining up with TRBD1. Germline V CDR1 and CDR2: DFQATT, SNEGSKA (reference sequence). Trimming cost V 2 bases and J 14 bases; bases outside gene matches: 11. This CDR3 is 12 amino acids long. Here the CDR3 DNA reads TGCAGTGCTAGACGGGACAGTCAAAGGGGGACCTTC. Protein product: CSARRDSQRGTF.

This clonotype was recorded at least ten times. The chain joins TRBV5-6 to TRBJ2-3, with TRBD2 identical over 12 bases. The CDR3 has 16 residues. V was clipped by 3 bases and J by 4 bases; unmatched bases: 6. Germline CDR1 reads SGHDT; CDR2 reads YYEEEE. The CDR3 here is CASSWGPSGGADTQYF. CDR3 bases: TGTGCCAGCAGCTGGGGCCCTAGCGGGGGGGCAGATACGCAGTATTTT. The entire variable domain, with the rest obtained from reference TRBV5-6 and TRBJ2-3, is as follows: DAGVTQSPTHLIKTRGQQVTLRCSPKSGHDTVSWYQQALGQGPQFIFQYYEEEERQRGNFPDRFSGHQFPNYSSELNVNALLLGDSALYLCASSWGPSGGADTQYFGPGTRLTVL.

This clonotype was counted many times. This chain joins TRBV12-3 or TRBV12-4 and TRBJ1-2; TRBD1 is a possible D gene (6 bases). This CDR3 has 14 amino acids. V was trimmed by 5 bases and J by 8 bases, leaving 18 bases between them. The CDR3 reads CASSLKGGAGGYTF. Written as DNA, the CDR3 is TGTGCCAGCAGTCTTAAGGGGGGAGCGGGGGGCTACACCTTC.

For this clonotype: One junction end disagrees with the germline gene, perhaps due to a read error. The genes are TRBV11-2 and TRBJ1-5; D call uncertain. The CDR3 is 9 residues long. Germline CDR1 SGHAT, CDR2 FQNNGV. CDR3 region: CASSLARNF. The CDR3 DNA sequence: TGTGCCAGCAGCTTAGCTAGGAATTTT.

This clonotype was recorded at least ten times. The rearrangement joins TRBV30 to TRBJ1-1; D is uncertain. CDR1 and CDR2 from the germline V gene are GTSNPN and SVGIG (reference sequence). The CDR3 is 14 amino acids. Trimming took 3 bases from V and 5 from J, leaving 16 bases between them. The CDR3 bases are TGTGCCTGGAGCGAGCGACTAGGCGGTACTGAAGCTTTCTTT. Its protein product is CAWSERLGGTEAFF.

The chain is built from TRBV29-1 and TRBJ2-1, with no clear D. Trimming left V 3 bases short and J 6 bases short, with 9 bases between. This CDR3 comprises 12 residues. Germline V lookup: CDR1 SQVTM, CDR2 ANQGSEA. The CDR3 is CSVDGYLNEQFF. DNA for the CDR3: TGCAGCGTTGACGGGTACCTCAATGAGCAGTTCTTC.

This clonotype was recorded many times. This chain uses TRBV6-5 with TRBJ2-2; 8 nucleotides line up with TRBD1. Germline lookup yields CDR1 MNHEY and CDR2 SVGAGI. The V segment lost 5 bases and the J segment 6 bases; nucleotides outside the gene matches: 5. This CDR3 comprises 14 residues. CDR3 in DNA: TGTGCCAGCAGTCCAAACAGGGGGGCCGGGGAGCTGTTTTTT. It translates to CASSPNRGAGELFF.

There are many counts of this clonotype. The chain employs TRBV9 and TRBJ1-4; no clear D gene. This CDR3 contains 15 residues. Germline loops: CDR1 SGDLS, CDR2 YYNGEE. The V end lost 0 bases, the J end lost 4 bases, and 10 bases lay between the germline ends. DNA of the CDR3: TGTGCCAGCAGCGTAGGAGGCAGGCGTAATGAAAAACTGTTTTTT. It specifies CASSVGGRRNEKLFF.

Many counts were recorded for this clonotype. The CDR3 loop is CAISESGRMNTEAFF. For the CDR3, the DNA is TGTGCCATCAGTGAGTCCGGACGTATGAACACTGAAGCTTTCTTT. The genes are TRBV10-3 and TRBJ1-1, with D unresolved. Germline loops: CDR1 ENHRY, CDR2 SYGVKD. The V gene lost 0 bases and the J gene lost 0 bases, with 8 bases spanning the gap. The CDR3 contains 15 residues.

This CDR3 reads CASSGLAGGTDTQYF. CDR3 DNA: TGTGCCAGCAGTGGTCTAGCGGGGGGCACAGATACGCAGTATTTT. The gene calls are TRBV6-1 and TRBJ2-3; the match to TRBD2 covers 10 bases. The CDR3 contains 15 residues. Germline V CDR1 and CDR2: MNHNS, SASEGT. With 4 bases clipped from V and 1 base from J, the junction kept 2 bases outside the gene matches.

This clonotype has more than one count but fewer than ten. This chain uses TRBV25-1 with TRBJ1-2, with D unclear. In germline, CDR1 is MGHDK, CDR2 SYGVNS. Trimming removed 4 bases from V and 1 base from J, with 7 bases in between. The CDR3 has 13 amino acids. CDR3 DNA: TGTGCCAGCAGTGGACAATTTAACTATGGCTACACCTTC. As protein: CASSGQFNYGYTF.

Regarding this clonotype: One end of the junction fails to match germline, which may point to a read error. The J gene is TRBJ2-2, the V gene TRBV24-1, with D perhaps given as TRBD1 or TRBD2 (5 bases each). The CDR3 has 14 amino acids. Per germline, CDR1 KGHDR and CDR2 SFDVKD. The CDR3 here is CAASEPANTGDLFF. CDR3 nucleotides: TGTGCCGCTAGTGAACCCGCGAACACCGGGGACCTGTTTTTT.

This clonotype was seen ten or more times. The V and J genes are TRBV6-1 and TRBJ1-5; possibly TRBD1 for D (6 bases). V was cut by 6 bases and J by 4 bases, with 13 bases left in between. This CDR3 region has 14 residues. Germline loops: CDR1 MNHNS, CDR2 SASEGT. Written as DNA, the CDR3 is TGTGCCAGCAGCCTAGGGACAAGAAATCAGCCCCAGCATTTT. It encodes CASSLGTRNQPQHF.

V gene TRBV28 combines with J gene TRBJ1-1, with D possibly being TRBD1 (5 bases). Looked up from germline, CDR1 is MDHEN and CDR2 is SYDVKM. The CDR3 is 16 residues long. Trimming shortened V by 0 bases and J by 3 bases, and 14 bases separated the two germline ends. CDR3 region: CASSLWPGSRDTEAFF. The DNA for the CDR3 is TGTGCCAGCAGTTTATGGCCAGGGTCGCGGGACACTGAAGCTTTCTTT.

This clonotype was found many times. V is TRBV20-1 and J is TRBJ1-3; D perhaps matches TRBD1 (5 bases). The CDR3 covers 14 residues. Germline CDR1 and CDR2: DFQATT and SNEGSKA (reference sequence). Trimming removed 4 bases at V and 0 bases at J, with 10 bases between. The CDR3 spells CSATQGYSGNTIYF. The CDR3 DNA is TGCAGTGCTACTCAGGGTTACTCTGGAAACACCATATATTTT.

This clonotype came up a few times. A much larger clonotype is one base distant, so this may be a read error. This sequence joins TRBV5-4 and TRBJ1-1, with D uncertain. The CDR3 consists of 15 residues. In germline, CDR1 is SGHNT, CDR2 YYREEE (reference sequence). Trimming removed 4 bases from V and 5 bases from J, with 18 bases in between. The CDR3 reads CASSPPRARETEAFF. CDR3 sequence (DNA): TGTGCCAGCAGCCCCCCCCGGGCGAGAGAGACTGAAGCTTTCTTT.

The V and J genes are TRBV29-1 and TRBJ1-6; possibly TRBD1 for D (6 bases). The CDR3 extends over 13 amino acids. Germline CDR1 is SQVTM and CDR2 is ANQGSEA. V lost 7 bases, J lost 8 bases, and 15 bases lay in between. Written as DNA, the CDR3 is TGCAGCGCTTCCCGGGACACTGATTCACCCCTCCACTTT. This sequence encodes CSASRDTDSPLHF.

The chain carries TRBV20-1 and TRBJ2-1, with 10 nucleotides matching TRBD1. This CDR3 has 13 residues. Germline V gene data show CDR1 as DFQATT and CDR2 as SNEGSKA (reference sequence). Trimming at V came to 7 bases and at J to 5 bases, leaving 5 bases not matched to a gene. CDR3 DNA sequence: TGCAGTGTGGCCGGGACAGGGGACAATGAGCAGTTCTTC. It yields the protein CSVAGTGDNEQFF.

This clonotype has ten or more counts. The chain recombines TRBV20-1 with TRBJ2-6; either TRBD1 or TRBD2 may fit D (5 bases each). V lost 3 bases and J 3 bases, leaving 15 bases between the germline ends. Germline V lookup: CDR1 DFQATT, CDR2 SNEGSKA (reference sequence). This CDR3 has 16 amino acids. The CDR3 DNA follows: TGCAGTGCTAGTAATCCCGGGGCCAGTGGGGCCAACGTCCTGACTTTC. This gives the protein CSASNPGASGANVLTF.

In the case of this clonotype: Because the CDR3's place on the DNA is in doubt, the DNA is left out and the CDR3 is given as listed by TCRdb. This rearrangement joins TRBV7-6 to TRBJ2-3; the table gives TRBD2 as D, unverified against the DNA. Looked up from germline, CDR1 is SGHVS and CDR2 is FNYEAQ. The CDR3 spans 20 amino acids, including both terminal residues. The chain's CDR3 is CASSFYICSARDHSTDTQYF.

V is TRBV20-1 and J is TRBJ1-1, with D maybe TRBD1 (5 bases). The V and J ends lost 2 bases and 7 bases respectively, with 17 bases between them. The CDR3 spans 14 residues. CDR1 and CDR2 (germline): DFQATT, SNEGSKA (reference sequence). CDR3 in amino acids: CSARLGLATNEAFF. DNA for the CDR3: TGCAGTGCTAGACTGGGGCTCGCAACTAATGAAGCTTTCTTT.

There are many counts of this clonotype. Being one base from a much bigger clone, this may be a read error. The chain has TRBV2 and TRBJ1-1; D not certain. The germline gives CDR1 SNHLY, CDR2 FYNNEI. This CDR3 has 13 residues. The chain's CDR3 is CANSEASGTEAFF. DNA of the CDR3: TGTGCCAACAGTGAAGCCTCGGGAACTGAAGCTTTCTTT.

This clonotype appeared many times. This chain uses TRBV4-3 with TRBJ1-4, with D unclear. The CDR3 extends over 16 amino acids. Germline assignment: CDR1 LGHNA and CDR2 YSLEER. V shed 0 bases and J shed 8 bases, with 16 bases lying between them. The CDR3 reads CASSQDVVRKGEKLFF. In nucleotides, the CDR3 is TGCGCCAGCAGCCAAGATGTTGTGCGGAAAGGGGAAAAACTGTTTTTT.

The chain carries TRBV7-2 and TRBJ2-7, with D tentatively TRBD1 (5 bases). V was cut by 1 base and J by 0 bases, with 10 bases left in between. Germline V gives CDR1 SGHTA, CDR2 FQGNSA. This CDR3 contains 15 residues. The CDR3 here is CASSLDATDSYEQYF. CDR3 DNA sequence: TGTGCCAGCAGCTTAGACGCGACAGACTCCTACGAGCAGTACTTC.

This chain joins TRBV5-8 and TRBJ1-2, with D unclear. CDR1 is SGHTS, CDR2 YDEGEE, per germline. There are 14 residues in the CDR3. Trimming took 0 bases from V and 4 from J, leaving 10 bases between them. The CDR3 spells CASSLEGIAYGYTF. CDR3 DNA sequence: TGTGCCAGCAGCTTGGAGGGTATCGCCTATGGCTACACCTTC.

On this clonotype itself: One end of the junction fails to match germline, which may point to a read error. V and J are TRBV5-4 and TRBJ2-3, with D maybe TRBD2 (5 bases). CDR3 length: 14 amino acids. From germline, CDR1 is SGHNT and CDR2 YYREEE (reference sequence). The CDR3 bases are TGTGCCAGCAGCATCCGGGCTAGCTCCTATACGCGGTATTTT. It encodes CASSIRASSYTRYF.

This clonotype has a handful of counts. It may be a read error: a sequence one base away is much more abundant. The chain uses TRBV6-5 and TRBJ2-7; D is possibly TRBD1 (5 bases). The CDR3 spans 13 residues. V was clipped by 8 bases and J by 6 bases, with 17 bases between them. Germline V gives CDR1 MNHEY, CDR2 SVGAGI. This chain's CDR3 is CASGRIGVFEQYF. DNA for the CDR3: TGTGCCAGCGGAAGGATAGGGGTTTTCGAGCAGTACTTC.

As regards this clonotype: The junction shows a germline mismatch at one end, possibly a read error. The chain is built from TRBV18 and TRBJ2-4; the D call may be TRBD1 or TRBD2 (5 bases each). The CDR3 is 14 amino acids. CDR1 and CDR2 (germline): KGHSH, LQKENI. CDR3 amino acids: CASSPGDAKNIQHF. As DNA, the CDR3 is TGTGCCAGCTCACCGGGGGACGCCAAAAACATTCAGCACTTC.